A single sample gave rise to the 9 T cell receptor beta chains below, sequenced in a study of human T cells and chemical hapten exposure. One entry per CDR3 protein results from TCRdb running MiXCR on the RACE reads. The repertoire holds more than 300,000 distinct CDR3 sequences, over 5% seen once, with around 8% in the top ten. Time point in this sample: pre-sensitization, week 0. Regarding treatment: therapeutic diphenylcyclopropenone sensitization with weekly scalp DPC. Sample: whole blood, taken in connection with sensitization to the hapten diphenylcyclopropenone (DPC). The receptors stem from a woman aged 18-29 years with alopecia areata. Some clones in this sample may be carry-over from other donors' samples.

There are many counts of this clonotype. The chain combines TRBV20-1 with TRBJ2-7, with 8 bases lining up with TRBD1. Germline CDR1 DFQATT, CDR2 SNEGSKA (reference sequence). The CDR3 extends over 14 amino acids. The ends lost 5 bases at V and 2 bases at J; junction bases unmatched: 8. The CDR3 coding sequence is TGCAGTGCTTCAGATGGGACAGGCGCCTACGAGCAGTACTTC. Translated: CSASDGTGAYEQYF.

The V gene is TRBV2, the J gene TRBJ2-7; D remains unclear. CDR3 size: 15 residues. Germline loops: CDR1 SNHLY, CDR2 FYNNEI. Deletions cut 3 bases from V and 3 bases from J, with 15 bases between. As DNA, the CDR3 is TGTGCCAGCAGTGATCGACGAGACCCTTACTACGAGCAGTACTTC. It codes for CASSDRRDPYYEQYF.

This clonotype has ten or more counts. J is TRBJ2-7 and V is TRBV6-6; weak D call: TRBD2 (5 bases). Germline-derived CDR1 and CDR2 are MNHNY and SVGAGI (reference sequence). Trimming left V 2 bases short and J 7 bases short, with 12 bases between. This CDR3 spans 13 amino acids. The DNA for the CDR3 is TGTGCCAGCAGTTACGCCCCTCCGGGGGAGCAGTACTTC. This sequence encodes CASSYAPPGEQYF.

The chain couples TRBV11-2 to TRBJ1-1; D unresolved. Germline V lookup: CDR1 SGHAT, CDR2 FQNNGV. This CDR3 comprises 14 residues. The V and J ends lost 0 bases and 6 bases respectively, with 11 bases between them. CDR3 region: CASSLDLLSSEAFF. As DNA, the CDR3 is TGTGCCAGCAGCTTAGATCTATTGTCTTCTGAAGCTTTCTTT.

This clonotype was seen many times. V usage is TRBV5-1 and J usage is TRBJ2-7, with 7 bases aligning to TRBD1. Trimming took 6 bases from V and 0 from J; bases not matched to a gene: 3. This CDR3 is 13 amino acids long. CDR1 SGHRS and CDR2 YFSETQ come from the germline V gene. The CDR3 protein is CASMDRNSYEQYF. The CDR3, as DNA: TGCGCCAGCATGGACAGGAACTCCTACGAGCAGTACTTC.

The CDR3 coding sequence is TGTGCCAGCAGCTTATCCCCTGTTTTGGGGGCCAACGTCCTGACTTTC. Translated: CASSLSPVLGANVLTF. The rearrangement links TRBV7-6 to TRBJ2-6, with D unclear. CDR1 is SGHVS, CDR2 FNYEAQ, per germline. The V and J ends lost 2 bases and 4 bases respectively, with 12 bases between them. CDR3 length equals 16 residues.

There are many counts of this clonotype. J is TRBJ2-2 and V is TRBV7-2, with 7 nucleotides matching TRBD2. With 1 base clipped from V and 0 bases from J, the junction kept 5 bases outside the gene matches. Germline V gene sequence: CDR1 SGHTA, CDR2 FQGNSA. The CDR3 runs 17 residues. The CDR3 is CASSLGGGYPNTGELFF. In nucleotides, the CDR3 is TGTGCCAGCAGCTTAGGGGGAGGGTACCCGAACACCGGGGAGCTGTTTTTT.

This clonotype was seen ten or more times. This chain uses TRBV29-1 with TRBJ1-3; 7 bases line up with TRBD1. The ends lost 4 bases at V and 3 bases at J; junction bases unmatched: 6. Looked up from germline, CDR1 is SQVTM and CDR2 is ANQGSEA. CDR3 length: 14 amino acids. DNA of the CDR3: TGCAGCGTTGGGAACAGGGGAAGTGGAAACACCATATATTTT. It encodes CSVGNRGSGNTIYF.

This clonotype appeared a few times. One end of the junction fails to match germline, which may point to a read error. The CDR3 coding sequence is TGTGCCACCCCACTCCCGGGGGGGAGGCATTTT. It specifies CATPLPGGRHF. The chain combines TRBV24-1 with TRBJ1-3, with D tentatively TRBD1 (5 bases). The germline gives CDR1 KGHDR, CDR2 SFDVKD. This CDR3 comprises 11 residues.